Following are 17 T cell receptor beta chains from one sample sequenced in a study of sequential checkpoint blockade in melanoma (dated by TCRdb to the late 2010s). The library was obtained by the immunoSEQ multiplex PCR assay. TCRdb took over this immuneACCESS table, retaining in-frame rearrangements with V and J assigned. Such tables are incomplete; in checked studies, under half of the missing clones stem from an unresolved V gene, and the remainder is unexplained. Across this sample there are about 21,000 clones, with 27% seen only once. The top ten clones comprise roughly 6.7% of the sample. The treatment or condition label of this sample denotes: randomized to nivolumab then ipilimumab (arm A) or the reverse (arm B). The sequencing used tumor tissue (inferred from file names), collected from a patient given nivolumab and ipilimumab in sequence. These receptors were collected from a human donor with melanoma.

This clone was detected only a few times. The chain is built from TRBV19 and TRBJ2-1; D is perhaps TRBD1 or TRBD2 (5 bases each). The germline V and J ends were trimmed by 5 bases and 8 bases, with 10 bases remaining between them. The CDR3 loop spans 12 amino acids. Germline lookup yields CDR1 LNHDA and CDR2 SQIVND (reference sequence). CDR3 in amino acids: CASSSGTHEQFF. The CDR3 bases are TGTGCCAGTAGTTCCGGGACCCATGAGCAGTTCTTC.

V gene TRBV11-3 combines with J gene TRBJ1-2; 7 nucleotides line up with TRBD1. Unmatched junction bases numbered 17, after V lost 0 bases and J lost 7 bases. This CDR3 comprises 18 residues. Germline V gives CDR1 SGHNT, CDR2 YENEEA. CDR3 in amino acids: CASSLDFVGTDHAGGYTF. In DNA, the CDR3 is TGTGCCAGCAGCTTAGACTTTGTTGGGACAGACCATGCTGGTGGCTACACCTTC. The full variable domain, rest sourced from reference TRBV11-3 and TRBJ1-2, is EAGVVQSPRYKIIEKKQPVAFWCNPISGHNTLYWYLQNLGQGPELLIRYENEEAVDDSQLPKDRFSAERLKGVDSTLKIQPAELGDSAVYLCASSLDFVGTDHAGGYTFGSGTRLTVV.

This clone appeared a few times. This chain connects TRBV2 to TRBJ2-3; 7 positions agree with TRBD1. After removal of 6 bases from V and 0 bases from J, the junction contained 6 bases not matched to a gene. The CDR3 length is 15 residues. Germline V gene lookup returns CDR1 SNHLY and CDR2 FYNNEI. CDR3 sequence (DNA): TGTGCCAGCAGCGAGACAGGGCTTAGCACAGATACGCAGTATTTT. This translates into CASSETGLSTDTQYF.

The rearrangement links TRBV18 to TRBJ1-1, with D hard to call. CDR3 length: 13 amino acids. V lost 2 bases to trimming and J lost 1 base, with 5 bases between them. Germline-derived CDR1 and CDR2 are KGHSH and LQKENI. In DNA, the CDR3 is TGTGCCAGCTCACCAAGACAGAACACTGAAGCTTTCTTT. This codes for CASSPRQNTEAFF.

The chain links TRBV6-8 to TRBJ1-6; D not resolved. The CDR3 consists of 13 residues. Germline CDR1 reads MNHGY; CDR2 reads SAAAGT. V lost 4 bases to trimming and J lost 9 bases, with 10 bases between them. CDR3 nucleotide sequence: TGTGCCAGCAGTTCCGCCTGGAGTTCACCCCTCCACTTT. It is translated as CASSSAWSSPLHF.

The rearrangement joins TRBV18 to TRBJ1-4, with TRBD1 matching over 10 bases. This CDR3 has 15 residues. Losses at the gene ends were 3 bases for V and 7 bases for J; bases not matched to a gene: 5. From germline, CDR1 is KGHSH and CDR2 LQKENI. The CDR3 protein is CASSPRQGASEKLFF. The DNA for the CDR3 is TGTGCCAGCTCACCGCGACAGGGGGCGAGTGAAAAACTGTTTTTT.

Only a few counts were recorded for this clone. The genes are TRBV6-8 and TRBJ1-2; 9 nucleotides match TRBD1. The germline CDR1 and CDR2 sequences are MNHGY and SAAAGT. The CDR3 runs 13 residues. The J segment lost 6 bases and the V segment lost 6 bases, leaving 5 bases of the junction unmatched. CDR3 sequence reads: CASSWGQGNGYTF. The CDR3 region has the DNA TGTGCCAGCAGCTGGGGACAGGGAAATGGCTACACCTTC.

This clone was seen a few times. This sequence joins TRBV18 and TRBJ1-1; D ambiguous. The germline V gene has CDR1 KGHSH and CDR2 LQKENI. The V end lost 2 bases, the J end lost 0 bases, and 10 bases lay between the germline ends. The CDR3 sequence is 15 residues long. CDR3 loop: CASSPFQVLNTEAFF. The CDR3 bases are TGTGCCAGCTCACCATTTCAGGTGCTGAACACTGAAGCTTTCTTT.

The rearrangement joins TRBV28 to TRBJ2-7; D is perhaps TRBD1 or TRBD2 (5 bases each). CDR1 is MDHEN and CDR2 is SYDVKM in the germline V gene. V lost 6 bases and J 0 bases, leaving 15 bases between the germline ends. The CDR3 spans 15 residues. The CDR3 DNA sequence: TGTGCCAGCAGGAGGGGTGACCGCAGCTCCTACGAGCAGTACTTC. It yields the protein CASRRGDRSSYEQYF.

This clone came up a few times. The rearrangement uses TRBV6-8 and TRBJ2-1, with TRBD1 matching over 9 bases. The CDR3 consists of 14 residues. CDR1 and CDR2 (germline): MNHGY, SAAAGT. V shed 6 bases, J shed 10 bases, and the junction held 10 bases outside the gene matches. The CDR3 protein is CASRQWDRVTEQFF. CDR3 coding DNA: TGTGCCAGCAGACAATGGGACAGGGTAACCGAGCAGTTCTTC.

The CDR3, as DNA: TGTGCCAGCTCACCACCGGGCCCGGGACACACCATATATTTT. This encodes CASSPPGPGHTIYF. The rearrangement uses TRBV18 and TRBJ1-3; D is perhaps TRBD1 (5 bases). CDR1 and CDR2 from the germline V gene are KGHSH and LQKENI. This CDR3 is built from 14 residues. The V end lost 0 bases, the J end lost 8 bases, and 11 bases lay between the germline ends.

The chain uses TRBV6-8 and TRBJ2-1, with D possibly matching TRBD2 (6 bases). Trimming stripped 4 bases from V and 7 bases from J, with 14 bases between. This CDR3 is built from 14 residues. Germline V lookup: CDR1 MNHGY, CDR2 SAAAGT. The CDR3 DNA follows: TGTGCCAGCAGTTCTCCGGGAGCGGCAAATGAGCAGTTCTTC. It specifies CASSSPGAANEQFF.

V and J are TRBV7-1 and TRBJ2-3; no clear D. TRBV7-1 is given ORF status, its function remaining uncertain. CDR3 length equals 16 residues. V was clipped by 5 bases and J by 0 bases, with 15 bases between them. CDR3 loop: CASSPAVLKSTDTQYF. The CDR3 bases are TGTGCCAGCAGCCCGGCCGTCCTAAAGAGCACAGATACGCAGTATTTT.

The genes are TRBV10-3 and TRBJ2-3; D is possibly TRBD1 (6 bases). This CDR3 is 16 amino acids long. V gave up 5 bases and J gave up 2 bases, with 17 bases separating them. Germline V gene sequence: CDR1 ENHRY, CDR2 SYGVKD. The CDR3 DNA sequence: TGTGCCATCAGTCCTTGGGACACCGGTACCACAGATACGCAGTATTTT. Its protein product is CAISPWDTGTTDTQYF.

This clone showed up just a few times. CDR3 sequence (DNA): TGTGCCAGCAGTTTAATCGCTTCGGAATCTACCTACGAGCAGTACTTC. Amino acid sequence: CASSLIASESTYEQYF. V usage is TRBV28 and J usage is TRBJ2-7; no firm D call. The CDR3 runs 16 residues. Germline V gene lookup returns CDR1 MDHEN and CDR2 SYDVKM. With 2 bases removed from V and 2 bases from J, the gap between germline ends came to 16 bases.

The CDR3 reads CASSIERREALRETQYF. The CDR3, as DNA: TGTGCCAGTAGTATAGAGCGGCGGGAGGCCCTTCGGGAGACCCAGTACTTC. The genes are TRBV19 and TRBJ2-5, with 8 bases that match TRBD2. The V segment lost 0 bases and the J segment 5 bases; nucleotides outside the gene matches: 11. Germline V gene data show CDR1 as LNHDA and CDR2 as SQIVND (reference sequence). The CDR3 covers 17 residues.

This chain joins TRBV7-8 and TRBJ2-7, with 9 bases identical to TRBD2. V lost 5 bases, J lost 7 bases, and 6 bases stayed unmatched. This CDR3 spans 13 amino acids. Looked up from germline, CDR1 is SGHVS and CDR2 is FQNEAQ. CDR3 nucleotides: TGTGCCAGCAGCGAGGGACTAGCAGGGGAGCAGTACTTC. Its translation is CASSEGLAGEQYF.